The 15 T cell receptor beta chains in this list originate from one sample, sequenced in a study of cytomegalovirus exposure and HLA in healthy donors. Measured with immunoSEQ multiplex PCR; TCRdb has only the in-frame clones, and not every one. This sample yields 110,000 to 150,000 clones, of which approximately 84% are seen a single time; 1.4% to 1.5% belongs to the top ten. Material: PBMCs. Receptors originate from a woman aged 25 to 39 in good health and CMV-seronegative.

The J gene is TRBJ2-2, the V gene TRBV27; the D gene is possibly TRBD2 (7 bases). This CDR3 has 14 amino acids. CDR1 MNHEY and CDR2 SMNVEV come from the germline V gene (reference sequence). Between the trimmed V and J ends, which lost 3 bases and 6 bases, there was a span of 11 bases. CDR3 amino acids: CASSLMRGPGELFF. The CDR3 DNA is TGTGCCAGCAGTTTGATGCGGGGGCCCGGGGAGCTGTTTTTT.

This chain connects TRBV5-1 to TRBJ2-1, with a tentative D call TRBD2 (6 bases). This CDR3 spans 17 amino acids. Germline V gene data show CDR1 as SGHRS and CDR2 as YFSETQ. Deletions cut 0 bases from V and 6 bases from J, with 19 bases between. The CDR3 DNA reads TGCGCCAGCAGCTTGGCCTTGGCTAGCGTTGGGGGCAATGAGCAGTTCTTC. Protein: CASSLALASVGGNEQFF.

Here the CDR3 DNA reads TGTGCCAGCAGTGAGCGGGGGGGTCGCGGTGAGCAGTTCTTC. Encoded protein: CASSERGGRGEQFF. This chain connects TRBV2 to TRBJ2-1; 9 bases match TRBD2. This CDR3 comprises 14 residues. Germline lookup yields CDR1 SNHLY and CDR2 FYNNEI. V lost 3 bases and J lost 9; bases outside the gene matches: 6. Combining the CDR3 with reference TRBV2 and TRBJ2-1 gives the whole variable domain EPEVTQTPSHQVTQMGQEVILRCVPISNHLYFYWYRQILGQKVEFLVSFYNNEISEKSEIFDDQFSVERPDGSNFTLKIRSTKLEDSAMYFCASSERGGRGEQFFGPGTRLTVL.

This clone showed up just once. V gene TRBV18 combines with J gene TRBJ2-3; the D is unclear. The CDR3 sequence is 13 residues long. V lost 6 bases and J lost 4, with 11 bases in between. Germline-derived CDR1 and CDR2 are KGHSH and LQKENI. The CDR3 loop is CASSRSGPDTQYF. The CDR3 DNA reads as TGTGCCAGCTCCCGCAGTGGGCCAGATACGCAGTATTTT.

A single count supports this clone. The chain is built from TRBV18 and TRBJ2-3; 9 nucleotides align to TRBD1. J was trimmed by 5 bases and V by 3 bases; bases with no gene match: 15. This CDR3 region has 18 residues. CDR1 is KGHSH, CDR2 LQKENI, per germline. The CDR3: CASSPIQPTGGAKDTQYF. In nucleotides, the CDR3 is TGTGCCAGCTCACCGATCCAACCAACAGGGGGCGCGAAAGATACGCAGTATTTT. The variable domain in full, completed from reference TRBV18 and TRBJ2-3, reads NAGVMQNPRHLVRRRGQEARLRCSPMKGHSHVYWYRQLPEEGLKFMVYLQKENIIDESGMPKERFSAEFPKEGPSILRIQQVVRGDSAAYFCASSPIQPTGGAKDTQYFGPGTRLTVL.

The V and J genes are TRBV7-2 and TRBJ1-4; possible D gene TRBD1, 6 bases. The CDR3 consists of 15 residues. Trimming left V 5 bases short and J 7 bases short, with 17 bases between. CDR1 SGHTA and CDR2 FQGNSA come from the germline V gene. CDR3 sequence: CASSPTGTRGEKLFF. CDR3 nucleotide sequence: TGTGCCAGCAGCCCTACAGGGACGAGGGGTGAAAAACTGTTTTTT.

V gene TRBV19 combines with J gene TRBJ2-2, with 7 positions matching TRBD1. Germline loops: CDR1 LNHDA, CDR2 SQIVND (reference sequence). This CDR3 is 14 amino acids long. The V and J ends lost 8 bases and 0 bases, in that order; junction bases with no gene match: 3. The CDR3 spells CASSDRANTGELFF. CDR3 DNA: TGTGCCAGTTCCGACAGGGCGAACACCGGGGAGCTGTTTTTT.

This clone was observed a handful of times. The J gene is TRBJ2-3, the V gene TRBV5-1; 8 positions match TRBD2. The CDR3 runs to 15 residues. The V segment lost 4 bases and the J segment 6 bases; nucleotides outside the gene matches: 10. Germline CDR1 is SGHRS and CDR2 is YFSETQ. The CDR3 spells CASSLTGGVADTQYF. In DNA, the CDR3 is TGCGCCAGCAGCCTGACCGGGGGGGTTGCGGATACGCAGTATTTT.

The chain is built from TRBV2 and TRBJ1-2, with TRBD1 matching 8 bases. The germline V gene has CDR1 SNHLY and CDR2 FYNNEI. The CDR3 is 14 residues long. V lost 6 bases, J lost 0 bases, and 3 bases stayed unmatched. CDR3 nucleotide sequence: TGTGCCAGCAGACTGGACAGGGCTAACTATGGCTACACCTTC. Translated, it gives CASRLDRANYGYTF.

This clone was counted a single time. This chain links TRBV5-1 with TRBJ1-1; D is perhaps TRBD1 (5 bases). Germline V CDR1 and CDR2: SGHRS, YFSETQ. Trimming stripped 4 bases from V and 2 bases from J, with 18 bases between. The CDR3 has 16 residues. CDR3 nucleotide sequence: TGCGCCAGCAGCCCAGGGTTTAGTAACCGAAACACTGAAGCTTTCTTT. This translates into CASSPGFSNRNTEAFF.

The chain is built from TRBV18 and TRBJ2-1; 9 nucleotides agree with TRBD1. This CDR3 is 13 amino acids long. V gave up 3 bases and J gave up 10 bases; unmatched junction bases: 4. The germline V gene has CDR1 KGHSH and CDR2 LQKENI. CDR3 nucleotide sequence: TGTGCCAGCTCACCGGGACAGGGTGGGGAGCAGTTCTTC. Translating gives CASSPGQGGEQFF.

This sequence joins TRBV6-1 and TRBJ2-3; tentatively, D is TRBD2 (5 bases). Trimming removed 0 bases at V and 10 bases at J, with 11 bases between. The CDR3 length is 13 residues. The germline CDR1 and CDR2 sequences are MNHNS and SASEGT. The CDR3 loop reads CASSEALTGAQYF. CDR3 nucleotide sequence: TGTGCCAGCAGTGAAGCCCTGACCGGGGCGCAGTATTTT.

The chain combines TRBV7-9 with TRBJ2-5; no definite D call. The germline V gene has CDR1 SEHNR and CDR2 FQNEAQ (reference sequence). CDR3 size: 15 residues. Trimming removed 0 bases from V and 3 bases from J, with 11 bases in between. The CDR3 spells CASSLAWSTEETQYF. The CDR3 DNA is TGTGCCAGCAGCTTAGCGTGGTCTACCGAAGAGACCCAGTACTTC.

This clone has just one count. V gene TRBV28 combines with J gene TRBJ1-2; TRBD1 might be the D (6 bases). This CDR3 comprises 15 residues. Germline V gene sequence: CDR1 MDHEN, CDR2 SYDVKM. V lost 5 bases to trimming and J lost 5 bases, with 18 bases between them. The CDR3 here is CASSPTDSATYGYTF. CDR3 DNA: TGTGCCAGCAGTCCGACGGACAGCGCCACTTATGGCTACACCTTC.

This rearrangement joins TRBV10-3 to TRBJ1-2; tentative D call: TRBD1 (5 bases). This CDR3 spans 11 amino acids. Germline CDR1 reads ENHRY; CDR2 reads SYGVKD. Trimming left V 5 bases short and J 7 bases short, with 8 bases between. The CDR3 region is CAISQGSGYTF. The CDR3 bases are TGTGCCATCAGTCAGGGATCTGGCTACACCTTC.